The T cell receptor beta chain under discussion was sequenced for a study of blood T cells in healthy people across ages. This clonotype has just a few counts. Antigen specificity is unknown. Primers used in a second PCR of about 7 to 12 cycles were a sample-barcoded 5' primer and a J-beta primer mix. Each of the cDNA molecules was tagged by a template-switch adaptor with 12 random nucleotides. TCRdb re-analysed the 5' RACE reads in MiXCR, keeping a single row per CDR3 protein. The sample lists over 1,500,000 distinct CDR3 sequences, about two fifths occurring once. General study results and limits: Naive CD4+ cells and diversity were both higher in long-lived donors than in aged donors. With age, beta diversity per million T cells declined roughly linearly, significantly by over 35.

Healthy Russian Caucasian donors spanned ages about 6 to 100 years. Trimming removed 6 bases at V and 2 bases at J, with 18 bases between. The CDR3 spans 16 residues. Germline V gives CDR1 SGHTA, CDR2 FQGNSA. This clonotype originated in a human donor in good health. The sequenced sample consisted of blood. This chain connects TRBV7-2 to TRBJ2-3; D is unclear. The CDR3 DNA sequence: TGTGCCAGCAGTCGTATTGTCATGACTGCCACAGATACGCAGTATTTT. Translated, it gives CASSRIVMTATDTQYF.